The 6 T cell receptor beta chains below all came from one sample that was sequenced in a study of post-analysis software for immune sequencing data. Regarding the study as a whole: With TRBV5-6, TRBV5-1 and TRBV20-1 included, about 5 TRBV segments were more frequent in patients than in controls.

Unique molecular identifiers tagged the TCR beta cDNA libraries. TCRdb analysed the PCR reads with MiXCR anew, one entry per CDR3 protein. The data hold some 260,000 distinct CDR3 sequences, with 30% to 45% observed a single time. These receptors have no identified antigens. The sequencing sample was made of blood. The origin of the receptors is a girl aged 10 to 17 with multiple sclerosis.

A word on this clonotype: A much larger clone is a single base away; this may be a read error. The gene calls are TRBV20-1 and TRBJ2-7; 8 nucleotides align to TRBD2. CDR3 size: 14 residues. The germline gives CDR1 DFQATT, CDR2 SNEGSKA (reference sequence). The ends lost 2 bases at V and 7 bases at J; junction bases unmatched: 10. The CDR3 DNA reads TGCAGTGCTAGATCGGGACTAGACTACAATGAGCAGTACTTC. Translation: CSARSGLDYNEQYF.

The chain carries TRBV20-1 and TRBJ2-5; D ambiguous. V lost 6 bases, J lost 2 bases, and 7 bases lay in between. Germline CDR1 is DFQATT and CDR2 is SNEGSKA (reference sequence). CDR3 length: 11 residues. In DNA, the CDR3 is TGCAGTGCCCCACGACAAGAGACCCAGTACTTC. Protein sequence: CSAPRQETQYF.

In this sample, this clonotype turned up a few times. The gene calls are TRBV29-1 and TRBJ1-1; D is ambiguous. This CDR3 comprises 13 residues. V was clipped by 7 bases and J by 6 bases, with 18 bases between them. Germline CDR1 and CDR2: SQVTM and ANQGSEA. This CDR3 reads CSGRTPERAEAFF. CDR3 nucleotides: TGCAGCGGCCGGACTCCGGAACGCGCTGAAGCTTTCTTT.

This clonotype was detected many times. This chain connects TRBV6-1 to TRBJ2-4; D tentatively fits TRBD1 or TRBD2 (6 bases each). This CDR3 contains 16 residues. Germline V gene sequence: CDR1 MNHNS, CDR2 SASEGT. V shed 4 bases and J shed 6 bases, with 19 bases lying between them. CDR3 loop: CASSGTGALRANIQYF. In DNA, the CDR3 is TGTGCCAGCAGTGGCACGGGGGCCCTCCGGGCAAACATTCAGTACTTC.

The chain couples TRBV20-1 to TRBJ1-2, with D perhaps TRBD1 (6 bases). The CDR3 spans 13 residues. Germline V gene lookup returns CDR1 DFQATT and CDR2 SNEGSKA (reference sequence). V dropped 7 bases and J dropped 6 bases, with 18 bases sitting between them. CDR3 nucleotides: TGCAGTGTTATACGTCGGGGGGGCGATGGCTACACCTTC. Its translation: CSVIRRGGDGYTF.

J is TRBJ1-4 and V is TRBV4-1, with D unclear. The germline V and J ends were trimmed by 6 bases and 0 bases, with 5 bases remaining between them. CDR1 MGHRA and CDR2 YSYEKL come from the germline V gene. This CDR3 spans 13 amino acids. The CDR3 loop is CASRRATNEKLFF. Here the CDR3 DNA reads TGCGCCAGCAGGCGGGCAACTAATGAAAAACTGTTTTTT.